This T cell receptor (beta chain) was sequenced in a study of metastatic and nonmetastatic thyroid tumors. Study at large: Repertoires of blood and of tissue (tumor or nodule) from malignant and benign thyroid patients were compared.

This clone was counted between two and nine times. No antigen is known for it. A much bigger clone sits one base away, suggesting this may be a read error. Thyroid surgery took place with no prior treatment in any patient. In the authors' methods: For papillary thyroid cancer, a distant-metastasis classifier was constructed from CDR3 differences observed across clinicopathological groups. TCRdb ran MiXCR on the PCR reads. V and J calls and clone size were set by TCRdb, not the authors. The sample has tens of thousands of clones, 26% seen once. Notes on the study in general: Patients with malignant thyroid tumors reportedly had significantly higher TCR beta diversity than those with benign nodules, in blood and tumor.

Germline V gives CDR1 SQVTM, CDR2 ANQGSEA. CDR3 length equals 13 residues. The TCR originated in a male donor with papillary thyroid cancer or a benign thyroid nodule (not recorded which). Some clones in this sample may be carry-over from other donors' samples. The chain joins TRBV29-1 to TRBJ1-6, with D hard to call. Material for sequencing was blood. The CDR3 is CSVAYPRNLPLHF. CDR3 nucleotide sequence: TGCAGCGTGGCTTACCCGAGGAATTTACCCCTCCACTTT.